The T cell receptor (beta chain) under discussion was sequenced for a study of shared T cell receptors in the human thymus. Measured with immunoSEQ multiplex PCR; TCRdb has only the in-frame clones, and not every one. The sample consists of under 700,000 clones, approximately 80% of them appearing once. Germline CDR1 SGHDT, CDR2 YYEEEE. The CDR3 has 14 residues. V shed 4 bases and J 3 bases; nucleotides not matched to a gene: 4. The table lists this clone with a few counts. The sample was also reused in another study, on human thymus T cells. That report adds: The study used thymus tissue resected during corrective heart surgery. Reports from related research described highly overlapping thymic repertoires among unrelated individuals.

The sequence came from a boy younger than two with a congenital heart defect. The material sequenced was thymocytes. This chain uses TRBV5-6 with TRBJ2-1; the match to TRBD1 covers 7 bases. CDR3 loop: CASSHYRGYNEQFF. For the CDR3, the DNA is TGTGCCAGCAGCCACTACAGGGGCTACAATGAGCAGTTCTTC.